These 3 T cell receptor beta chains were sequenced from one sample in a study of early T cells in non-severe SARS-CoV-2 infection. TCRdb re-called the 5' RACE reads through MiXCR, storing one row per CDR3 protein. The table includes tens of thousands of distinct CDR3 sequences, approximately 12% detected once. Sequenced: whole blood. The receptors derive from an adult who was a healthcare worker with PCR-confirmed SARS-CoV-2 infection or an uninfected control (not recorded which).

Many counts were recorded for this clonotype. The chain is built from TRBV7-9 and TRBJ2-1; no firm D call. The CDR3 spans 17 residues. Trimming shortened V by 5 bases and J by 8 bases, and 25 bases separated the two germline ends. CDR1 is SEHNR and CDR2 is FQNEAQ in the germline V gene (reference sequence). The CDR3, as DNA: TGTGCCAGCAGCCCCGGACCGGGCCGCCCGGGCGATTATGAGCAGTTCTTC. Translating it yields CASSPGPGRPGDYEQFF.

This clonotype was seen a few times. The chain is built from TRBV20-1 and TRBJ2-1, with TRBD2 matching 13 bases. The V segment lost 5 bases and the J segment 8 bases; nucleotides outside the gene matches: 9. Germline assignment: CDR1 DFQATT and CDR2 SNEGSKA (reference sequence). CDR3 length: 15 amino acids. The DNA of the CDR3 is TGCAGTGCTGGGACTAGCGGGATACCCACCCATGAGCAGTTCTTC. Translation gives CSAGTSGIPTHEQFF.

This clonotype was recorded a few times. The rearrangement joins TRBV6-4 to TRBJ1-1, with 8 nucleotides matching TRBD1. The V segment lost 8 bases and the J segment 5 bases; nucleotides outside the gene matches: 10. The CDR3 sequence is 14 residues long. The germline CDR1 and CDR2 sequences are MRHNA and SNTAGT. CDR3 sequence: CASQTGDVGTEAFF. DNA of the CDR3: TGTGCCAGCCAGACAGGGGACGTGGGGACTGAAGCTTTCTTT.